This record concerns one T cell receptor beta chain sequence. Data came from immunoSEQ multiplex PCR; TCRdb stores just in-frame clones and leaves some out. The table has approximately 160,000 clones, over 85% seen once. This specimen belongs to a study of cytomegalovirus exposure and HLA in healthy donors. Losses at the gene ends were 1 base for V and 7 bases for J; bases not matched to a gene: 10. Looked up from germline, CDR1 is LNHDA and CDR2 is SQIVND (reference sequence). The CDR3 runs 17 residues. This chain links TRBV19 with TRBJ2-1; 10 nucleotides match TRBD2. This TCR was recovered from a woman aged 18-29 years in good health and CMV-seropositive. The sequencing sample was made of PBMCs. This chain's CDR3 is CASSIGTSGTGRNEQFF. The CDR3 DNA reads as TGTGCCAGTAGTATAGGAACTAGCGGGACCGGTAGGAATGAGCAGTTCTTC.